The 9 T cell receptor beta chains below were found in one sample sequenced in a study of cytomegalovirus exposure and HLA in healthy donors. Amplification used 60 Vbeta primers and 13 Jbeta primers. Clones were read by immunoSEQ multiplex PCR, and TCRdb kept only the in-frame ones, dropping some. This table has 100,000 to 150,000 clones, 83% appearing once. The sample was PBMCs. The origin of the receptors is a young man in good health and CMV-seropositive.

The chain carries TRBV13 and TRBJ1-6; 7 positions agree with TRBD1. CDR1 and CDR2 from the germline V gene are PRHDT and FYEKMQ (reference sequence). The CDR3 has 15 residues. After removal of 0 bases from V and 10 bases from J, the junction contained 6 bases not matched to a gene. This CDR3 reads CASSLGLTGRSPLHF. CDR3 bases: TGTGCCAGCAGCTTAGGCCTGACAGGGAGGTCACCCCTCCACTTT.

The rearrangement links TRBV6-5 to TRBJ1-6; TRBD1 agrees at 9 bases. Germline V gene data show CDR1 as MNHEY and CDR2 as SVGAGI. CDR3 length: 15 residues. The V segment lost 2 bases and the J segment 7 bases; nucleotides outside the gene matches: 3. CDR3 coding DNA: TGTGCCAGCAGTTACCAGGGACAGGGCAATTCACCCCTCCACTTT. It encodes CASSYQGQGNSPLHF.

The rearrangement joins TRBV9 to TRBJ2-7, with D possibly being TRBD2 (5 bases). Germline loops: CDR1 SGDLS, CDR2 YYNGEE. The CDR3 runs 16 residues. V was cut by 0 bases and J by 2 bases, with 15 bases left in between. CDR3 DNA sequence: TGTGCCAGCAGCGTAGAGTCCGGGGAACCTACCTACGAGCAGTACTTC. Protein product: CASSVESGEPTYEQYF.

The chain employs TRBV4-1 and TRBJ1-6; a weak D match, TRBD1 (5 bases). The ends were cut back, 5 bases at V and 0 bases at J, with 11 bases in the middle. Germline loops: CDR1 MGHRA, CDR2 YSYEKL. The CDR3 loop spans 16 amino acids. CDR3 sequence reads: CASSSPGGSYNSPLHF. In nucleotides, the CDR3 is TGCGCCAGCAGCTCCCCGGGGGGCTCCTATAATTCACCCCTCCACTTT.

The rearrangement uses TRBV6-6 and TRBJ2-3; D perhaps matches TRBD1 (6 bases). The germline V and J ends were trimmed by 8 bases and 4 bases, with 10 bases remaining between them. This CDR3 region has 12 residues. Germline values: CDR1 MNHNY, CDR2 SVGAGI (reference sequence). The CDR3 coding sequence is TGTGCCAGCGGTACAGGGCCAGATACGCAGTATTTT. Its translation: CASGTGPDTQYF.

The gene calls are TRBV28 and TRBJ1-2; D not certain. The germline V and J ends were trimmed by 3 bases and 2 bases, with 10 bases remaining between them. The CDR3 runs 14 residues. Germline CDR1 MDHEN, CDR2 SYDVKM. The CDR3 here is CASSFPNSNYGYTF. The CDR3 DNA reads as TGTGCCAGCAGTTTCCCGAACAGCAACTATGGCTACACCTTC.

This chain's CDR3 is CAWSVGGTGNTIYF. In nucleotides, the CDR3 is TGTGCCTGGAGTGTGGGGGGAACTGGAAACACCATATATTTT. The rearrangement joins TRBV30 to TRBJ1-3, with D possibly matching TRBD1 (5 bases). This CDR3 contains 14 residues. The V end was cut by 0 bases, the J end by 2 bases, with 8 bases between. Per germline, CDR1 GTSNPN and CDR2 SVGIG (reference sequence). The variable domain in full, completed from reference TRBV30 and TRBJ1-3, reads SQTIHQWPATLVQPVGSPLSLECTVEGTSNPNLYWYRQAAGRGLQLLFYSVGIGQISSEVPQNLSASRPQDRQFILSSKKLLLSDSGFYLCAWSVGGTGNTIYFGEGSWLTVV.

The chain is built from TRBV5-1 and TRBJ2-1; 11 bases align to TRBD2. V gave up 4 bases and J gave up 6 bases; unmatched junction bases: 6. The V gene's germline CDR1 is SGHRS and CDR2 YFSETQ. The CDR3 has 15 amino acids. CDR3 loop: CASSGGTSGFNEQFF. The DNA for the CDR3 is TGCGCCAGCAGCGGCGGGACTAGCGGCTTCAATGAGCAGTTCTTC.

The CDR3 loop reads CASSQSGSPFEQYF. In DNA, the CDR3 is TGTGCCAGCAGCCAATCGGGGTCCCCTTTCGAGCAGTACTTC. The chain joins TRBV14 to TRBJ2-7, with D possibly TRBD2 on 5 matching bases. The V gene's germline CDR1 is SGHDN and CDR2 FVKESK. The V end lost 2 bases, the J end lost 6 bases, and 14 bases lay between the germline ends. The CDR3 covers 14 residues.